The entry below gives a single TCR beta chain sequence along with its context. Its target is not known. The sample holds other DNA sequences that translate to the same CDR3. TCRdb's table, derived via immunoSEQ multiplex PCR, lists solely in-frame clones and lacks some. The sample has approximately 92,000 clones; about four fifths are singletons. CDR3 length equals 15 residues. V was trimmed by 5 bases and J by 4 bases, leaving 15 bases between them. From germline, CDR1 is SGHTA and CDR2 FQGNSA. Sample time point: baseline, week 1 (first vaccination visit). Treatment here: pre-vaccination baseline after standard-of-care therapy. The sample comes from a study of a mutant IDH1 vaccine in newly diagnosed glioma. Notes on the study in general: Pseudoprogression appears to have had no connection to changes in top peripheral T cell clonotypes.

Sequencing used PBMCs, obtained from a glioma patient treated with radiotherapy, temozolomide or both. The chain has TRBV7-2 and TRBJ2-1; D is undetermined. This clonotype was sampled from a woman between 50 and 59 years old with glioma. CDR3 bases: TGTGCCAGCAGCCCCGGGCCGGGCGCTTACAATGAGCAGTTCTTC. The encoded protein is CASSPGPGAYNEQFF.